The rows below give T cell receptor beta chains drawn from one sample of a study of T cell responses to AZD1222 COVID-19 vaccine. Here immunoSEQ multiplex PCR was the method, and the copy in TCRdb shows in-frame clones only, minus some. The table shows 95,000 to 150,000 clones, with around 90% occurring only once. The source was peripheral blood, collected on day 0 of AZD1222 vaccination. The receptors derive from an adult in good health. The CDR3 runs from the conserved cysteine through the conserved F or W. Fields, in order: clone size, V gene, D gene, J gene, CDR3 protein, CDR3 DNA. The D gene is left open where the match is weak. For some rows the clone size is stated as once, few or many, or as a class when expanded; others skip it.

NA	TRBV19	NA	TRBJ1-2	CASSIGVQGFANGYTF	TGTGCCAGTAGTATTGGGGTACAGGGCTTTGCGAATGGCTACACCTTC
NA	TRBV7-9	NA	TRBJ1-1	CASSSRGGSNTEAFF	TGTGCCAGCAGCTCCCGAGGGGGATCGAACACTGAAGCTTTCTTT
once	TRBV24-1	NA	TRBJ2-1	CATSDLSWGNEQFF	TGTGCCACCAGTGATTTGAGCTGGGGCAATGAGCAGTTCTTC
once	TRBV5-4	NA	TRBJ1-1	CASSLGRNTEAFF	TGTGCCAGCAGCTTGGGTCGGAACACTGAAGCTTTCTTT
NA	TRBV30	TRBD2	TRBJ2-5	CAWGGLAVTKATQYF	TGTGCCTGGGGGGGACTAGCGGTAACAAAGGCTACCCAGTACTTC
few	TRBV7-2	NA	TRBJ2-3	CASSLESRGDTQYF	TGTGCCAGCAGCTTAGAGTCCAGGGGAGATACGCAGTATTTT
NA	TRBV5-1	NA	TRBJ1-5	CASSLSGTPDQPQHF	TGCGCCAGCAGTTTGAGCGGGACGCCGGATCAGCCCCAGCATTTT
NA	TRBV12-1	NA	TRBJ2-7	CASSFKLAEEQYF	TGTGCCAGCAGCTTTAAGCTAGCGGAGGAGCAGTACTTC
NA	TRBV19	TRBD2	TRBJ2-1	CASSRTSGGYNEQFF	TGTGCCAGTAGTCGAACTAGCGGGGGGTACAATGAGCAGTTCTTC
once	TRBV6-2/TRBV6-3	NA	TRBJ1-2	CASSPPVVYGYTF	TGTGCCAGCAGCCCTCCAGTGGTATATGGCTACACCTTC
once	TRBV11-1	NA	TRBJ2-1	CASSLNPDEYNEQFF	TGTGCCAGCAGCTTAAATCCAGACGAGTACAATGAGCAGTTCTTC
NA	TRBV28	NA	TRBJ1-2	CASSWDGTPARGYTF	TGTGCCAGCAGCTGGGATGGGACCCCTGCGAGGGGCTACACCTTC
NA	TRBV5-1	NA	TRBJ2-5	CASSAGTAALSETQYF	TGCGCCAGCAGCGCGGGGACAGCCGCCCTTTCTGAGACCCAGTACTTC
NA	TRBV3-1/TRBV3-2	NA	TRBJ1-1	CASSHEGNTEAFF	TGTGCCAGCAGCCACGAGGGGAACACTGAAGCTTTCTTT
once	TRBV19	NA	TRBJ2-7	CASSEESGFGQYF	TGTGCCAGTAGTGAGGAGTCGGGTTTCGGGCAGTACTTC
few	TRBV28	TRBD2	TRBJ2-1	CASSSIRIAGGVVRFNEQFF	TGTGCCAGCAGTTCTATTAGGATTGCGGGAGGGGTAGTGAGATTCAATGAGCAGTTCTTC
NA	TRBV14	NA	TRBJ2-5	CASSQLSGVETQYF	TGTGCCAGCAGCCAACTTTCAGGGGTGGAGACCCAGTACTTC
NA	TRBV2	NA	TRBJ1-4	CASSYNEKLFF	TGTGCCAGCAGCTACAATGAAAAACTGTTTTTT
NA	TRBV7-3	NA	TRBJ2-2	CASSFAQNTGELFF	TGTGCCAGCAGCTTCGCACAGAACACCGGGGAGCTGTTTTTT
NA	TRBV9	TRBD2	TRBJ2-2	CASSVPSGRPNTGELFF	TGTGCCAGCAGCGTGCCTAGCGGGAGACCGAACACCGGGGAGCTGTTTTTT
once	TRBV6-5	NA	TRBJ1-4	CASRGGLSGEKLFF	TGTGCCAGCAGGGGGGGCCTCAGTGGCGAAAAACTGTTTTTT
once	TRBV30	NA	TRBJ1-2	CAWADRGNYGYTF	TGTGCCTGGGCGGATCGCGGGAACTATGGCTACACCTTC
NA	TRBV28	NA	TRBJ2-3	CASTRPVGRNTDTQYF	TGTGCCAGCACACGACCCGTCGGACGGAACACAGATACGCAGTATTTT